One sample yielded the 27 T cell receptor beta chains listed below, sequenced in a study of T cells in Graves' hyperthyroidism and ophthalmopathy. Researchers amplified the TCR beta CDR3 regions from RNA transcripts. RT-PCR in the first round (using the HTBI primer set) targeted the TCR CDR3. TCRdb called the multiplex PCR reads again in MiXCR, with one record for every CDR3 protein. The sample contains fewer than 300,000 distinct CDR3 sequences, less than 30% of which appear only once. The sample taken for sequencing was blood. These receptors originate from a man aged 40-50 years with Graves' hyperthyroidism that later progressed to Graves' ophthalmopathy.

This clonotype has ten or more counts. The V and J genes are TRBV4-1 and TRBJ1-2; no clear D. The V gene lost 0 bases and the J gene lost 6 bases, with 8 bases spanning the gap. The CDR3 runs to 13 residues. Germline values: CDR1 MGHRA, CDR2 YSYEKL. Here the CDR3 DNA reads TGCGCCAGCAGCCAAGACCCAATAGATGGCTACACCTTC. Translated: CASSQDPIDGYTF.

There are a few counts of this clonotype. The chain couples TRBV18 to TRBJ2-3; TRBD1 matches at 8 bases. V lost 6 bases, J lost 5 bases, and 10 bases stayed unmatched. Germline assignment: CDR1 KGHSH and CDR2 LQKENI. The CDR3 totals 15 residues. As DNA, the CDR3 is TGTGCCAGCTCGCCTTCGCAGGGGGCTGGAGATACGCAGTATTTT. The encoded protein is CASSPSQGAGDTQYF.

This clonotype was recorded many times. V is TRBV30 and J is TRBJ2-2, with D perhaps matching TRBD1 (5 bases). Germline CDR1 is GTSNPN and CDR2 is SVGIG (reference sequence). The germline V and J ends were trimmed by 5 bases and 5 bases, with 12 bases remaining between them. The CDR3 consists of 13 residues. The CDR3 coding sequence is TGTGCCTGGGAGCAGGGTCGGACCGGGGAGCTGTTTTTT. Translating it yields CAWEQGRTGELFF.

This clonotype was counted many times. The V call is TRBV11-2, the J call TRBJ1-6; the D gene is possibly TRBD1 (5 bases). The germline CDR1 and CDR2 sequences are SGHAT and FQNNGV. The length of the CDR3 is 15 residues. Trimming cost V 2 bases and J 3 bases, with 8 bases left between them. In DNA, the CDR3 is TGTGCCAGCAGCTTAACCGGGGGCTATAATTCACCCCTCCACTTT. Protein sequence: CASSLTGGYNSPLHF.

The chain carries TRBV6-5 and TRBJ2-7, with D perhaps given as TRBD1 or TRBD2 (5 bases each). Germline assignment: CDR1 MNHEY and CDR2 SVGAGI. The CDR3 runs 15 residues. Trimming removed 4 bases from V and 2 bases from J, with 15 bases in between. The CDR3 reads CASSSGWDRTYEQYF. Written as DNA, the CDR3 is TGTGCCAGCAGTTCCGGATGGGACCGAACCTACGAGCAGTACTTC.

The chain combines TRBV6-1 with TRBJ2-7; D ambiguous. Germline-derived CDR1 and CDR2 are MNHNS and SASEGT. Trimming removed 2 bases at V and 0 bases at J, with 11 bases between. This CDR3 region has 15 residues. The CDR3 spells CASSEIVGSSYEQYF. The CDR3, as DNA: TGTGCCAGCAGTGAAATTGTGGGAAGCTCCTACGAGCAGTACTTC.

CDR3 nucleotides: TGCAGTGCTAGCAAAGATCCGGGACAGCCGTACAACTATGGCTACACCTTC. The encoded protein is CSASKDPGQPYNYGYTF. The gene calls are TRBV20-1 and TRBJ1-2, with 7 bases fitting TRBD1. CDR3 length: 17 amino acids. Germline V gene sequence: CDR1 DFQATT, CDR2 SNEGSKA (reference sequence). Trimming cost V 3 bases and J 2 bases; bases outside gene matches: 15.

This clonotype has ten or more counts. This chain connects TRBV20-1 to TRBJ2-5; D gene uncertain. The CDR3 is 12 amino acids. Trimming removed 5 bases at V and 5 bases at J, with 12 bases between. From germline, CDR1 is DFQATT and CDR2 SNEGSKA (reference sequence). In nucleotides, the CDR3 is TGCAGTGCTCAAGAACATGGGGAGACCCAGTACTTC. Its translation: CSAQEHGETQYF.

At least ten counts were recorded for this clonotype. The chain combines TRBV15 with TRBJ1-1; 7 nucleotides agree with TRBD1. This CDR3 region has 16 residues. The germline V gene encodes CDR1 LNHNV and CDR2 YYDKDF (reference sequence). The V gene end was trimmed by 10 bases and the J gene end by 1 base; junction bases not matched to a gene: 15. CDR3 sequence (DNA): TGTGCCAAAGGACGGTCGAAGGGGGCCAAGAACACTGAAGCTTTCTTT. Its protein is CAKGRSKGAKNTEAFF.

This clonotype has a count of ten or more. The missing conserved phenylalanine or tryptophan at the end of this CDR3 makes a read error likely. V and J are TRBV5-1 and TRBJ2-7, with 8 nucleotides matching TRBD2. With V trimmed by 3 bases and J by 5 bases, 7 bases remained unmatched. The CDR3 extends over 14 amino acids. Germline V gives CDR1 SGHRS, CDR2 YFSETQ. CDR3 nucleotides: TGCGCCAGCAGCTCTCCGGGAGGGCTGAACGAGCAGTACCTC. Its protein is CASSSPGGLNEQYL.

This clonotype was recorded at least ten times. The chain is built from TRBV5-1 and TRBJ2-2, with 7 bases fitting TRBD2. Germline loops: CDR1 SGHRS, CDR2 YFSETQ. V was pared by 4 bases and J by 0 bases, with 6 bases of the junction left unmatched. The CDR3 spans 16 residues. The CDR3 protein is CASSPGTTSNTGELFF. The CDR3 DNA reads as TGCGCCAGCAGCCCGGGGACTACCTCGAACACCGGGGAGCTGTTTTTT.

V and J are TRBV12-3 or TRBV12-4 and TRBJ2-2, with D possibly being TRBD1 or TRBD2 (5 bases each). The CDR3 has 14 residues. Trimming removed 7 bases at V and 1 base at J, with 10 bases between. The CDR3 loop is CASNGALNTGELFF. CDR3 nucleotide sequence: TGTGCCAGCAACGGGGCCCTGAACACCGGGGAGCTGTTTTTT.

Many counts were recorded for this clonotype. The chain links TRBV7-9 to TRBJ1-2; D is unclear. Germline-derived CDR1 and CDR2 are SEHNR and FQNEAQ (reference sequence). V was cut by 5 bases and J by 5 bases, with 9 bases left in between. The CDR3 runs to 12 residues. The CDR3 spells CASSPALYGYTF. CDR3 nucleotides: TGTGCCAGCAGCCCGGCGCTGTATGGCTACACCTTC.

In its sample, this clonotype was seen many times. This chain connects TRBV2 to TRBJ2-2, with D possibly being TRBD1 (6 bases). The V gene lost 2 bases and the J gene lost 8 bases, with 9 bases spanning the gap. The CDR3 has 13 residues. In germline, CDR1 is SNHLY, CDR2 FYNNEI. CDR3 protein: CASSEITGGELFF. CDR3 bases: TGTGCCAGCAGTGAAATTACAGGGGGGGAGCTGTTTTTT.

This clonotype was observed many times. The V call is TRBV4-1, the J call TRBJ1-2, with D tentatively TRBD1 (5 bases). CDR3 length: 13 residues. V was shortened by 4 bases and J by 8 bases, with 14 bases between the two germline ends. The germline V gene has CDR1 MGHRA and CDR2 YSYEKL. The DNA for the CDR3 is TGCGCCAGCAGCCGCCGGGACGCAGGAGGCTACACCTTC. The encoded protein is CASSRRDAGGYTF.

Turning to this clonotype: With a much larger clone just one base away, this may be a read error. The chain is built from TRBV30 and TRBJ2-2, with unresolved D. V lost 5 bases, J lost 6 bases, and 4 bases lay in between. The CDR3 totals 10 residues. The germline V gene encodes CDR1 GTSNPN and CDR2 SVGIG (reference sequence). DNA of the CDR3: TGTGCCTGGGAGGCCGGGGAGCTGTTTTTT. Amino acids: CAWEAGELFF.

This clonotype was found many times. This sequence joins TRBV3-1 and TRBJ2-5; 12 nucleotides line up with TRBD2. Germline V gene data show CDR1 as LGHDT and CDR2 as YNNKEL (reference sequence). This CDR3 has 17 amino acids. Trimming removed 1 base from V and 5 bases from J; junction bases left unmatched: 8. The CDR3 protein is CASSQGLAGVWGETQYF. The CDR3 bases are TGTGCCAGCAGCCAAGGACTAGCGGGGGTTTGGGGGGAGACCCAGTACTTC.

This clonotype was picked up many times. This chain joins TRBV6-1 and TRBJ2-5, with D perhaps being TRBD1 or TRBD2 (7 bases each). CDR1 and CDR2 from the germline V gene are MNHNS and SASEGT. V gave up 6 bases and J gave up 5 bases, with 19 bases separating them. This CDR3 region has 15 residues. CDR3 loop: CASRKREGAGETQYF. Written as DNA, the CDR3 is TGTGCCAGCAGGAAAAGGGAGGGGGCTGGGGAGACCCAGTACTTC.

This clonotype came up many times. The V and J genes are TRBV5-1 and TRBJ2-7, with D tentatively TRBD1 or TRBD2 (5 bases each). Between the trimmed V and J ends, which lost 4 bases and 6 bases, there was a span of 14 bases. Germline V gene data show CDR1 as SGHRS and CDR2 as YFSETQ. This CDR3 spans 13 amino acids. The CDR3 DNA reads as TGCGCCAGCAGCAAGGGGACGACTCGCGAGCAGTACTTC. Its translation is CASSKGTTREQYF.

In its sample, this clonotype was seen many times. J is TRBJ2-5 and V is TRBV7-6; the match to TRBD2 covers 10 bases. The CDR3 has 14 amino acids. The junction had 5 bases not matched to a gene; V was cut back by 5 bases and J by 5 bases. Germline V CDR1 and CDR2: SGHVS, FNYEAQ. DNA of the CDR3: TGTGCCAGCAGCCGAAAGACTAGCGGGGAGACCCAGTACTTC. Amino acid sequence: CASSRKTSGETQYF.

There are many counts of this clonotype. The gene calls are TRBV3-1 and TRBJ2-2; 7 nucleotides match TRBD2. Germline assignment: CDR1 LGHDT and CDR2 YNNKEL (reference sequence). The trim removed 1 base at V and 3 bases at J, leaving 5 bases unmatched. The CDR3 has 16 residues. The CDR3 protein is CASSQVGGSHTGELFF. CDR3 nucleotides: TGTGCCAGCAGCCAAGTTGGCGGGAGCCACACCGGGGAGCTGTTTTTT.

This clonotype was recorded at least ten times. The CDR3 protein is CASSYRVSGANVLTF. For the CDR3, the DNA is TGTGCCAGCAGTTACAGGGTCTCTGGGGCCAACGTCCTGACTTTC. The chain is built from TRBV6-5 and TRBJ2-6; D not certain. Germline V CDR1 and CDR2: MNHEY, SVGAGI. The CDR3 length is 15 residues. V gave up 2 bases and J gave up 0 bases, with 5 bases separating them.

The table lists this clonotype with many counts. This chain uses TRBV10-3 with TRBJ2-3, with D tentatively TRBD1 or TRBD2 (5 bases each). Trimming took off 1 base at V and 0 bases at J, with 14 bases between the two ends. This CDR3 is 17 amino acids long. Germline lookup yields CDR1 ENHRY and CDR2 SYGVKD. The chain's CDR3 is CAISEWGPPQSTDTQYF. Here the CDR3 DNA reads TGTGCCATCAGTGAGTGGGGACCGCCCCAAAGCACAGATACGCAGTATTTT.

This clonotype appeared many times. V is TRBV11-2 and J is TRBJ1-6; TRBD1 might be the D (6 bases). Germline V gene sequence: CDR1 SGHAT, CDR2 FQNNGV. Trimming pared 5 bases from V and 9 bases from J, leaving 14 bases between. CDR3 length equals 14 residues. CDR3 nucleotide sequence: TGTGCCAGCAGCAACTACAGGGACATTTCACCCCTCCACTTT. This encodes CASSNYRDISPLHF. Supplemented by reference TRBV11-2 and TRBJ1-6, the full variable domain reads EAGVAQSPRYKIIEKRQSVAFWCNPISGHATLYWYQQILGQGPKLLIQFQNNGVVDDSQLPKDRFSAERLKGVDSTLKIQPAKLEDSAVYLCASSNYRDISPLHFGNGTRLTVT.

The rearrangement links TRBV11-2 to TRBJ2-5, with 7 bases fitting TRBD1. Unmatched junction bases numbered 10, after V lost 4 bases and J lost 2 bases. The CDR3 is 16 amino acids. Germline loops: CDR1 SGHAT, CDR2 FQNNGV. The CDR3 here is CASSSLLGTAQETQYF. For the CDR3, the DNA is TGTGCCAGCAGCTCCTTACTCGGGACAGCACAAGAGACCCAGTACTTC.

This clonotype was observed a few times. V is TRBV3-1 and J is TRBJ2-7; D is uncertain. Trimming cost V 3 bases and J 6 bases, with 9 bases left between them. Germline loops: CDR1 LGHDT, CDR2 YNNKEL (reference sequence). The CDR3 runs 12 residues. The CDR3 bases are TGTGCCAGCAGCCAGCAATATCTCGAGCAGTACTTC. Translating gives CASSQQYLEQYF.

V usage is TRBV7-9 and J usage is TRBJ2-5, with D maybe TRBD1 (5 bases). CDR3 size: 15 residues. V lost 1 base and J lost 5, with 14 bases in between. Germline V gene data show CDR1 as SEHNR and CDR2 as FQNEAQ (reference sequence). In DNA, the CDR3 is TGTGCCAGCAGCTTAGGTCTGGGGCTGGTGGAGACCCAGTACTTC. This translates into CASSLGLGLVETQYF.